A single sample is the source of the 11 T cell receptor beta chains below, sequenced in a study of blood T cells in healthy people across ages. Together with a sample-barcoded 5' primer, a J-beta primer mix was included in a second PCR lasting roughly 6 to 12 cycles. TCRdb passed the 5' RACE reads through MiXCR, listing each CDR3 protein once. The sample records 1.5 million to 2 million distinct CDR3 sequences, 28% being singletons. The specimen sequenced was blood. Receptors originate from a woman under 40 in good health.

V usage is TRBV10-3 and J usage is TRBJ1-1; maybe TRBD1 (5 bases). V lost 11 bases to trimming and J lost 6 bases, with 13 bases between them. The germline V gene encodes CDR1 ENHRY and CDR2 SYGVKD. The CDR3 loop spans 11 amino acids. The DNA for the CDR3 is TGTGCCGCTCGGGGGTCCGCTGAAGCTTTCTTT. This encodes CAARGSAEAFF.

V gene TRBV24-1 combines with J gene TRBJ2-1; D gene unclear. CDR3 length: 13 amino acids. V was clipped by 4 bases and J by 8 bases, with 11 bases between them. Germline loops: CDR1 KGHDR, CDR2 SFDVKD. Here the CDR3 reads CATSESPRDEQFF. CDR3 bases: TGTGCCACCAGTGAAAGTCCAAGGGATGAGCAGTTCTTC.

Many counts were recorded for this clonotype. The genes are TRBV12-3 or TRBV12-4 and TRBJ1-5, with D uncertain. The germline V and J ends were trimmed by 6 bases and 4 bases, with 7 bases remaining between them. The CDR3 totals 12 residues. CDR3 bases: TGTGCCAGCAGCCGTGCGAATCAGCCCCAGCATTTT. Protein: CASSRANQPQHF.

The J gene is TRBJ1-2, the V gene TRBV11-2; D gene uncertain. Trimming took 4 bases from V and 2 from J, leaving 20 bases between them. Germline V gene sequence: CDR1 SGHAT, CDR2 FQNNGV. The CDR3 runs 17 residues. CDR3 amino acids: CASSSNLIFGSNYGYTF. The CDR3 DNA reads TGTGCCAGCAGCTCTAATTTAATCTTCGGGAGCAACTATGGCTACACCTTC.

J is TRBJ1-4 and V is TRBV18; D is unclear. V lost 1 base and J 8 bases, leaving 8 bases between the germline ends. This CDR3 has 13 amino acids. CDR1 and CDR2 from the germline V gene are KGHSH and LQKENI. The CDR3: CASSPRSEEKLFF. The CDR3 coding sequence is TGTGCCAGCTCACCACGGTCTGAGGAAAAACTGTTTTTT.

The chain employs TRBV7-9 and TRBJ2-5; TRBD1 matches at 12 bases. Per the germline V gene, CDR1 is SEHNR and CDR2 is FQNEAQ (reference sequence). The CDR3 loop spans 15 amino acids. V was pared by 5 bases and J by 5 bases, with 6 bases of the junction left unmatched. In nucleotides, the CDR3 is TGTGCCAGCAGCCAAGGGACAGGGGGCAGGGAGACCCAGTACTTC. Translated: CASSQGTGGRETQYF. Filled out from reference TRBV7-9 and TRBJ2-5, the complete variable domain reads DTGVSQNPRHKITKRGQNVTFRCDPISEHNRLYWYRQTLGQGPEFLTYFQNEAQLEKSRLLSDRFSAERPKGSFSTLEIQRTEQGDSAMYLCASSQGTGGRETQYFGPGTRLLVL.

This clonotype has just a few counts. V and J are TRBV4-3 and TRBJ2-7; possibly TRBD1 for D (6 bases). CDR3 size: 16 residues. V lost 0 bases and J lost 3, with 15 bases in between. Germline V CDR1 and CDR2: LGHNA, YSLEER. The CDR3 region has the DNA TGCGCCAGCAGCCAAGAGCCTGAGGGGACAAGCTACGAGCAGTACTTC. As protein: CASSQEPEGTSYEQYF.

V gene TRBV14 combines with J gene TRBJ2-2, with D uncertain. CDR3 length: 16 amino acids. Germline-derived CDR1 and CDR2 are SGHDN and FVKESK. V was shortened by 4 bases and J by 0 bases, with 12 bases between the two germline ends. The CDR3 reads CASSRSVNPNTGELFF. The CDR3 DNA follows: TGTGCCAGCAGCCGGTCGGTTAACCCGAACACCGGGGAGCTGTTTTTT.

Only a few counts were recorded for this clonotype. The V gene is TRBV12-3 or TRBV12-4, the J gene TRBJ2-4, with D tentatively TRBD1 or TRBD2 (6 bases each). The J call is uncertain, as TRBJ2-7 better fits the DNA end. This CDR3 spans 16 amino acids. CDR3 residues: CASSNNRRGRTYEQYF. The DNA of the CDR3 is TGTGCCAGCAGTAACAACAGACGGGGGCGTACCTACGAGCAGTACTTC.

This chain uses TRBV5-1 with TRBJ2-1, with 10 nucleotides matching TRBD2. Germline V gene data show CDR1 as SGHRS and CDR2 as YFSETQ. J lost 5 bases, V lost 4 bases, and 6 bases had no gene match. The CDR3 extends over 15 amino acids. CDR3 sequence: CASSKPGLAHNEQFF. The CDR3 DNA follows: TGCGCCAGCAGCAAGCCGGGACTAGCGCACAATGAGCAGTTCTTC.

This clonotype was counted between two and nine times. This chain uses TRBV6-2 or TRBV6-3 with TRBJ2-7; 7 nucleotides agree with TRBD1. This CDR3 is 14 amino acids long. Per the germline V gene, CDR1 is MNHEY and CDR2 is SVGEGT. J lost 1 base, V lost 6 bases, and 6 bases had no gene match. CDR3 sequence reads: CASRDPGQSYEQYF. The CDR3 DNA sequence: TGTGCCAGCAGAGACCCGGGACAGTCCTACGAGCAGTACTTC.